This TCR beta chain was sequenced during a study of CD8 T cells in Susac syndrome (dated by TCRdb to between 2018 and 2021). About the investigation overall: Whether CD8+ T cell activation and differentiation in Susac syndrome was antigen driven was tested using repertoire sequencing. The study compared CD8+ T cell repertoire clonality among 11 to 12 healthy donors, about 14 Susac syndrome patients and 15 multiple sclerosis patients. Results and caveats for the whole study, not just this receptor: The number of individuals in the TCR sequencing and HLA analysis was recognized as being relatively small.

CDR3 length: 13 amino acids, cysteine to phenylalanine. Of the read, only the CDR3 DNA is kept; its 39 bases are in frame from base 1. RNA was extracted with the RNeasy kit and about 0.5 to 1 ug was reverse transcribed using random hexamers. The immunoSEQ multiplex PCR assay, which covers 54 Vbeta and 13 Jbeta segments, was used to amplify TCR beta CDR3 regions. PCR amplification bias was corrected by using a synthetic template baseline for primer optimization and computational correction. In the original analysis: Only productive sequences were kept, with reads annotated to V, D and J genes according to IMGT and analyzed in immunoSEQ Analyzer. Clonality was calculated as one minus the Shannon entropy normalized by log2 of the number of productive unique sequences. Public and private clones were assessed among the 100 most prevalent clones of each patient and control. Susac-specific clones were defined as absent from healthy and MS cohorts, over a thousand published viral clones and other ImmuneACCESS disease sequences. The raw public reads went through TCRdb reprocessing: fastp at Q25, MiXCR clone calling, in-frame beta chains kept. Each entry is one CDR3 protein sequence, shown with its most common DNA and genes. TCRdb's processing, not the authors' own work, is the source of the V and J calls. In this sample the table shows a few hundred thousand distinct CDR3 sequences, around 83% of which occur a single time. The top ten clones comprise over 0.095% of the sample.

High-throughput TCR beta sequencing profiled peripheral blood CD8+ and CD4+ T cells from healthy donors, Susac syndrome patients and multiple sclerosis patients. The multiple sclerosis controls were treatment-naive patients whose relapsing-remitting disease, either stable or active, fulfilled the revised McDonald criteria. CD8+ TEMRA cells were enriched by FACS, while bulk CD8+ and CD4+ T cells were purified by magnetic negative isolation. Blood was drawn into EDTA tubes, processed within 24 hours, and PBMCs were isolated by density gradient centrifugation. PBMCs intended for TCR sequencing were cryopreserved in liquid nitrogen and thawed later in a water bath at 37 degrees C. The sorted or isolated CD4+, CD8+ and CD8+ TEMRA cells had a purity of 90% or higher. This clonotype came up once. Its antigen is still unknown. No clone much larger than this one lies a single base away; base qualities are absent. Weak support is all one read offers.

Sequencing was done on a sample of CD8+ T cells from PBMCs. Rearrangement joined TRBV1 to TRBJ2-1; the D call of TRBD2 is as the table states it, not checked on the DNA. TRBV1 is flagged as a pseudogene. The TCR originated in a human donor with multiple sclerosis. The bases are TGCACCAGCAGCCCCGGGACTTCAAATGAGCAGTTCTTC. Its coded protein is CTSSPGTSNEQFF.